This TCR beta chain emerged from a study of cytomegalovirus exposure and HLA in healthy donors. Study-level background: The study placed less than 90% of its roughly 430 genotyped donors in the Caucasian-associated ancestry cluster.

Germline V lookup: CDR1 MNHEY, CDR2 SMNVEV (reference sequence). J gave up 4 bases and V 6 bases, and 3 bases lay outside the gene matches. This CDR3 region has 13 residues. Researchers ran the PCR with 60 Vbeta and 13 Jbeta primers. Measured with immunoSEQ multiplex PCR; TCRdb has only the in-frame clones, and not every one. The ten top clones account for just under 3.5%, within a sample of about 91,000 clones. The chain recombines TRBV27 with TRBJ2-1; 7 nucleotides match TRBD1. Sequenced input: PBMCs. This TCR was sampled from a woman in her 30s in good health and CMV-seronegative. The CDR3 bases are TGTGCCAGCAGCTTGACAGGGTACAATGAGCAGTTCTTC. Its protein is CASSLTGYNEQFF.